This TCR beta chain comes out of a study of CD8 T cells in ankylosing spondylitis. The V gene lost 6 bases and the J gene lost 2 bases, with 7 bases spanning the gap. This CDR3 is built from 11 residues. Per germline, CDR1 DFQATT and CDR2 SNEGSKA (reference sequence). The authors made TCR beta libraries by quantitative 5'-RACE with molecular barcodes. From the 5' RACE reads, TCRdb called clonotypes with MiXCR, one entry per CDR3 protein. The profile shows around 150,000 distinct CDR3 sequences, over 10% of them singletons. Findings and limits, study-wide: A subset of motif variants has previously been described in the synovial fluid and blood of reactive arthritis. Seemingly characteristic of ankylosing spondylitis blood was a TCR beta motif consisting of roughly 8 highly homologous variants.

This clonotype showed up many times. As yet, its antigen is unknown. The chain couples TRBV20-1 to TRBJ1-1, with D unresolved. The TCR was taken from a female donor with ankylosing spondylitis or in good health (not recorded which). Sequencing used blood, either unsorted or a sorted T cell fraction (not recorded which). CDR3 loop: CSAGVNTEAFF. In nucleotides, the CDR3 is TGCAGTGCCGGGGTCAACACTGAAGCTTTCTTT.